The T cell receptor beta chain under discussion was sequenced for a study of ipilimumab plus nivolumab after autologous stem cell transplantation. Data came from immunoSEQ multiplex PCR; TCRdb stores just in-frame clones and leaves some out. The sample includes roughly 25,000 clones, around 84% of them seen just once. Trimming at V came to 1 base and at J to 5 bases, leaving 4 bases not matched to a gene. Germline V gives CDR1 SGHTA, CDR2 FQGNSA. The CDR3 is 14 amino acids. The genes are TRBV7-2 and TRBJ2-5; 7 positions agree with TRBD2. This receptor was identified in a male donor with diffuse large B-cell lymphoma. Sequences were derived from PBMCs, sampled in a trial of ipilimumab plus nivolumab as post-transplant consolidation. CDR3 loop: CASSLGVGGETQYF. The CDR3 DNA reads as TGTGCCAGCAGCTTAGGCGTCGGGGGGGAGACCCAGTACTTC.